Given below is one T cell receptor beta chain in context. Under the authors' procedure: For nucleated cells, counts were estimated from reference gene primer amplification. Only in-frame clones appear in the TCRdb table, and some are missing; sequencing was by immunoSEQ multiplex PCR. The D gene and trimming were derived from the DNA, and the V and J assignments and clone size from that table. The sample contains about 200,000 clones, about 80% of which appear only once. The data were obtained in a study of blood T cell repertoires in COVID-19. Study details: Donors in the United States, Italy and Spain gave samples during acute or convalescent COVID-19. T cells, B-cell-depleted T cells, or PBMCs supplied cDNA or gDNA.

Trimming took off 4 bases at V and 5 bases at J, with 18 bases between the two ends. Germline V gives CDR1 LGHDT, CDR2 YNNKEL (reference sequence). This CDR3 region has 15 residues. The V call is TRBV3-1 (or the pseudogene TRBV3-2), the J call TRBJ2-7, with D unclear. The source is a human donor with acute or convalescent COVID-19. The donor label of this sample is uncertain. Sequencing was carried out using peripheral blood. This CDR3 is CASSPLYLRYNEQYF. CDR3 nucleotide sequence: TGTGCCAGCAGCCCCCTATACCTGAGGTACAACGAGCAGTACTTC.